What follows are 21 T cell receptor beta chains derived from one specimen sequenced in a study of cytomegalovirus exposure and HLA in healthy donors. Clones were sequenced by immunoSEQ multiplex PCR, and TCRdb holds only the in-frame ones, with some missing. The data hold some 250,000 clones, with around 89% observed a single time. Sequenced sample: PBMCs. These receptors were collected from a woman aged 18-29 years in good health and CMV-seronegative.

J is TRBJ2-1 and V is TRBV4-1; D possibly corresponds to TRBD1 (8 bases). The CDR3 consists of 15 residues. V lost 4 bases, J lost 6 bases, and 16 bases lay in between. Germline assignment: CDR1 MGHRA and CDR2 YSYEKL. CDR3 in amino acids: CASSLGQGGGNEQFF. The CDR3 DNA reads as TGCGCCAGCAGCCTTGGACAGGGAGGGGGCAATGAGCAGTTCTTC.

This sequence joins TRBV5-8 and TRBJ2-6, with D possibly being TRBD1 (5 bases). The germline V gene has CDR1 SGHTS and CDR2 YDEGEE. V was pared by 2 bases and J by 0 bases, with 9 bases between. The CDR3 loop spans 16 amino acids. CDR3 sequence (DNA): TGTGCCAGCAGCTTACAGGCTAGCTCTGGGGCCAACGTCCTGACTTTC. This sequence encodes CASSLQASSGANVLTF.

The chain joins TRBV2 to TRBJ1-4; TRBD1 is a possible D gene (6 bases). CDR1 is SNHLY and CDR2 is FYNNEI in the germline V gene. V gave up 6 bases and J gave up 4 bases, with 24 bases separating them. The CDR3 has 18 amino acids. CDR3 protein: CASSPESPLTGYNEKLFF. In nucleotides, the CDR3 is TGTGCCAGCAGCCCCGAGTCCCCTCTGACAGGCTATAATGAAAAACTGTTTTTT. Combining the CDR3 with reference TRBV2 and TRBJ1-4 gives the whole variable domain EPEVTQTPSHQVTQMGQEVILRCVPISNHLYFYWYRQILGQKVEFLVSFYNNEISEKSEIFDDQFSVERPDGSNFTLKIRSTKLEDSAMYFCASSPESPLTGYNEKLFFGSGTQLSVL.

In DNA form, the CDR3 reads TGTGCCAGCGGAAGATCAGGGACTGGGGCCAACGTCCTGACTTTC. Encoded protein: CASGRSGTGANVLTF. The genes are TRBV6-5 and TRBJ2-6, with a tentative D call TRBD1 (5 bases). The germline V gene encodes CDR1 MNHEY and CDR2 SVGAGI. This CDR3 has 15 residues. Trimming shortened V by 8 bases and J by 2 bases, and 13 bases separated the two germline ends.

V gene TRBV6-5 combines with J gene TRBJ2-7, with 9 bases fitting TRBD1. CDR3 length: 14 residues. Losses at the gene ends were 6 bases for V and 4 bases for J; bases not matched to a gene: 7. CDR1 is MNHEY, CDR2 SVGAGI, per germline. Written as DNA, the CDR3 is TGTGCCAGCAGGCGTACAGGGGGCGGTTACGAGCAGTACGTC. Amino acid sequence: CASRRTGGGYEQYV.

V is TRBV6-4 and J is TRBJ2-3; 7 bases are a match to TRBD2. J lost 2 bases, V lost 3 bases, and 8 bases had no gene match. This CDR3 has 16 residues. Germline values: CDR1 MRHNA, CDR2 SNTAGT. The CDR3 DNA sequence: TGTGCCAGCAGTGAGTCAGCGGGGCCAACCACAGATACGCAGTATTTT. It translates to CASSESAGPTTDTQYF.

The CDR3 spells CASSLSVAGRDSYEQYV. CDR3 coding DNA: TGTGCCAGCAGTTTGTCCGTAGCGGGGAGGGACTCCTACGAGCAGTACGTC. The chain carries TRBV28 and TRBJ2-7; 8 positions agree with TRBD2. J was trimmed by 0 bases and V by 3 bases; bases with no gene match: 10. Germline V CDR1 and CDR2: MDHEN, SYDVKM. The CDR3 has 17 residues.

This chain joins TRBV5-4 and TRBJ2-2; TRBD1 might be the D (5 bases). This CDR3 is built from 15 residues. CDR1 is SGHNT and CDR2 is YYREEE in the germline V gene (reference sequence). The germline V and J ends were trimmed by 4 bases and 2 bases, with 12 bases remaining between them. For the CDR3, the DNA is TGTGCCAGCAGCGTCGACAGAGTCAACACCGGGGAGCTGTTTTTT. Its protein product is CASSVDRVNTGELFF. Looking up the rest from reference TRBV5-4 and TRBJ2-2 gives the full variable domain: ETGVTQSPTHLIKTRGQQVTLRCSSQSGHNTVSWYQQALGQGPQFIFQYYREEENGRGNFPPRFSGLQFPNYSSELNVNALELDDSALYLCASSVDRVNTGELFFGEGSRLTVL.

This clone has more than one count but fewer than ten. For the CDR3, the DNA is TGTGCCAGTAGTATTAAGACTCTCAATCAGCCCCAGCATTTT. It specifies CASSIKTLNQPQHF. This rearrangement joins TRBV19 to TRBJ1-5; D is unresolved. Trimming cost V 3 bases and J 3 bases, with 9 bases left between them. The CDR3 runs 14 residues. CDR1 and CDR2 (germline): LNHDA, SQIVND (reference sequence).

The chain carries TRBV7-6 and TRBJ1-1; D ambiguous. Trimming pared 2 bases from V and 2 bases from J, leaving 9 bases between. The CDR3 consists of 14 residues. Germline CDR1 reads SGHVS; CDR2 reads FNYEAQ. The CDR3 coding sequence is TGTGCCAGCAGCTTATCCGGAGATAACACTGAAGCTTTCTTT. This gives the protein CASSLSGDNTEAFF.

This chain links TRBV6-6 with TRBJ1-1; TRBD1 matches at 7 bases. Germline CDR1 is MNHNY and CDR2 is SVGAGI (reference sequence). V shed 5 bases, J shed 9 bases, and the junction held 6 bases outside the gene matches. The CDR3 length is 12 residues. The CDR3, as DNA: TGTGCCAGCAGTCAGGGACAGTCTAAAGCTTTCTTT. This codes for CASSQGQSKAFF.

This rearrangement joins TRBV10-3 to TRBJ1-5; TRBD1 matches 12 bases. The J segment lost 0 bases and the V segment lost 4 bases, leaving 4 bases of the junction unmatched. In germline, CDR1 is ENHRY, CDR2 SYGVKD. The CDR3 spans 17 residues. The CDR3 here is CAISGRDRGHSNQPQHF. The CDR3 DNA reads as TGTGCCATCAGTGGCCGGGACAGGGGGCATAGCAATCAGCCCCAGCATTTT.

The rearrangement links TRBV27 to TRBJ1-1, with D maybe TRBD1 (5 bases). Germline lookup yields CDR1 MNHEY and CDR2 SMNVEV (reference sequence). Deletions cut 3 bases from V and 2 bases from J, with 16 bases between. The CDR3 is 16 residues long. DNA for the CDR3: TGTGCCAGCAGTTTGGGGCCCTACAGACTTAACACTGAAGCTTTCTTT. Translation gives CASSLGPYRLNTEAFF.

The chain is built from TRBV5-8 and TRBJ1-5; D is undetermined. The germline gives CDR1 SGHTS, CDR2 YDEGEE. The CDR3 runs to 12 residues. The germline V and J ends were trimmed by 2 bases and 3 bases, with 3 bases remaining between them. The CDR3 DNA reads as TGTGCCAGCAGCTTTTACAATCAGCCCCAGCATTTT. This encodes CASSFYNQPQHF. Using reference TRBV5-8 and TRBJ1-5 for the parts outside the CDR3, the full variable domain is EAGVTQSPTHLIKTRGQQATLRCSPISGHTSVYWYQQALGLGLQFLLWYDEGEERNRGNFPPRFSGRQFPNYSSELNVNALELEDSALYLCASSFYNQPQHFGDGTRLSIL.

The chain combines TRBV6-1 with TRBJ2-1; 13 positions agree with TRBD2. Germline V gives CDR1 MNHNS, CDR2 SASEGT. The CDR3 is 18 amino acids. J lost 0 bases, V lost 4 bases, and 6 bases had no gene match. The CDR3 loop is CASSGTSGGVNSYNEQFF. In DNA form, the CDR3 reads TGTGCCAGCAGTGGGACTAGCGGGGGAGTTAACTCCTACAATGAGCAGTTCTTC.

Comment on this clone: Distinct nucleotide sequences in the sample also encode this CDR3. This sequence joins TRBV6-5 and TRBJ1-1; weak D call: TRBD1 (6 bases). This CDR3 comprises 11 residues. Trimming cost V 6 bases and J 6 bases, with 8 bases left between them. CDR1 and CDR2 (germline): MNHEY, SVGAGI. The CDR3 spells CASRQGPEAFF. CDR3 DNA: TGTGCCAGCAGACAGGGCCCTGAAGCTTTCTTT.

The genes are TRBV2 and TRBJ1-1, with TRBD1 identical over 9 bases. With V trimmed by 11 bases and J by 8 bases, 6 bases remained unmatched. Germline values: CDR1 SNHLY, CDR2 FYNNEI. This CDR3 contains 11 residues. This CDR3 is CAGSDRGEAFF. The CDR3 nucleotides read TGTGCCGGCTCTGACAGGGGGGAAGCTTTCTTT.

The J gene is TRBJ1-1, the V gene TRBV5-8; D is uncertain. V gave up 2 bases and J gave up 4 bases, with 15 bases separating them. CDR1 is SGHTS, CDR2 YDEGEE, per germline. This CDR3 region has 15 residues. CDR3: CASSLFRGSATEAFF. The CDR3 nucleotides read TGTGCCAGCAGCTTATTTCGGGGTTCGGCCACTGAAGCTTTCTTT.

The chain is built from TRBV6-5 and TRBJ1-3; 7 positions agree with TRBD1. The germline V gene encodes CDR1 MNHEY and CDR2 SVGAGI. With 7 bases clipped from V and 5 bases from J, the junction kept 2 bases outside the gene matches. This CDR3 contains 12 residues. As DNA, the CDR3 is TGTGCCAGCAAGGGACAGCGAAACACCATATATTTT. The encoded protein is CASKGQRNTIYF.

This chain links TRBV28 with TRBJ2-6; 10 nucleotides line up with TRBD1. J gave up 2 bases and V 5 bases, and 0 bases lay outside the gene matches. The CDR3 runs 15 residues. In germline, CDR1 is MDHEN, CDR2 SYDVKM. CDR3 amino acids: CASSGQGAGANVLTF. The CDR3 DNA sequence: TGTGCCAGCAGTGGACAGGGGGCTGGGGCCAACGTCCTGACTTTC.

On this clone: One end of the junction is discordant with germline, which a read error may explain. The identical CDR3 is also encoded by other nucleotide sequences in the sample. V is TRBV4-3 and J is TRBJ1-2; D not certain. This CDR3 is built from 15 residues. Germline CDR1 is LGHNA and CDR2 is YSLEER. The CDR3 DNA follows: TGCGCCAGCAGTCAAGATTTGGCGGACTCCTATGGCTACACCTTC. Its protein product is CASSQDLADSYGYTF.